This TCR beta chain appears in the sequencing data of a study of T cell repertoires in cytomegalovirus infection (dated by TCRdb to 2018 to 2020). About the investigation overall: The peptide stimulations were aimed at well-studied HLA-B-restricted epitopes as well as recently identified HLA-C-restricted CMV epitopes, whose presentation resists viral immunomodulation. Donor HLA type was relevant to the analysis, as public TCR beta signatures indicated carriage of CMV infection together with the matching HLA type.

Overall results and qualifications from the work: Cumulative frequency of public TCR beta family members discriminated carriers of CMV infection plus the relevant HLA type in this cohort and an independent approximately 360-donor cohort. The ex vivo response was dominated by HLA-C-restricted CMV-specific TCR beta clonotypes, which also provided the single most frequent clonotype in two of eight donors.

Sequencer: Illumina HiSeq 1500. TCRdb applied fastp at Q25 and MiXCR to the public reads, then kept only in-frame beta chains. Merged by CDR3 protein, the rows form single entries marked with the most common genes and DNA. Counted in this sample were hundreds of thousands of distinct CDR3 sequences; 33% of them appeared once. About 18% of the sample goes to the ten largest clones. On this clonotype itself: Its antigen is currently not known. Per-nucleotide qualities are absent, and no much larger clonotype sits a single base away.

The cysteine opens and the phenylalanine closes a CDR3 of 15 amino acids. Here the CDR3 DNA is all that survives: 45 bases in frame from base 1. From a lookup of the germline V gene, CDR1 and CDR2 are SGHRS and YFSETQ. The germline ends are 19 bases apart after V is trimmed by 6 bases and J by 4 bases. The treatment or condition label of this sample denotes: in vitro stimulation with specific CMV peptide epitopes to enrich CMV-specific T cells. This clonotype was obtained from a human donor in good health (CMV status not recorded). Some clones in this sample may be carry-over from other donors' samples. The sequence joins TRBV5-1 to TRBJ1-1, with TRBD1 perhaps the D gene, on 6 matching bases. Material: cultured PBMCs, obtained from culture after CMV antigen stimulation. Read as DNA, the sequence is TGCGCCAGCACACTGGGAGGGGGATCGAGCACTGAAGCTTTCTTT. Translated, it reads CASTLGGGSSTEAFF.